The source of this TCR beta chain is a study of T cell clonotyping in hematopoietic cell transplantation. V lost 11 bases and J lost 7; bases outside the gene matches: 10. Germline values: CDR1 PRHDT, CDR2 FYEKMQ (reference sequence). CDR3 length: 13 amino acids. Assay used: immunoSEQ multiplex PCR; TCRdb lists only in-frame clones, some missing. The sample lists 10,000 or so clones, roughly nine tenths seen once, with over 3% in the top ten. On this clone: Its antigen is undetermined.

Study outcomes and limitations: After transplant, recipient diversity fell while pathologically expanded clonotypes grew through day 180. Without cell sorting, CD4 versus CD8 contributions remain unresolved. At the given depth, recipient repertoires were over 95% de novo clonotypes. Higher Inverse Simpson Index values in graft donor and pretransplant recipient predicted broader posttransplant TCR diversity.

The V and J genes are TRBV13 and TRBJ2-1; 8 positions match TRBD1. This receptor was identified in a human donor who either received an allogeneic hematopoietic cell transplant for a myeloid malignancy or was a related donor (not recorded which). Some clones in this sample may be carry-over from other donors' samples. Sequenced: peripheral blood mononuclear cells. The CDR3 region has the DNA TGTGCCGGGGCGGGGACAGGTGAAAATGAGCAGTTCTTC. It codes for CAGAGTGENEQFF.